This entry lists 15 T cell receptor beta chains sequenced from one sample in a study of T-cell memory formation after mild COVID-19. One entry per CDR3 protein results from TCRdb running MiXCR on the 5' RACE reads. The sample has about 320,000 distinct CDR3 sequences, roughly an eighth seen once. The sequenced material came from PBMCs or a T cell subset sorted from them (not recorded which). These receptors were collected from a man aged 18 to 30 who had mild COVID-19 (a few samples of this study predate the infection). Cell type and time point are not known.

The V call is TRBV12-3 or TRBV12-4, the J call TRBJ1-2; D gene ambiguous. V was cut by 3 bases and J by 4 bases, with 6 bases left in between. The CDR3 runs to 12 residues. Here the CDR3 reads CASSFQTYGYTF. CDR3 nucleotide sequence: TGTGCCAGCAGTTTCCAGACCTATGGCTACACCTTC.

The chain joins TRBV12-3 or TRBV12-4 to TRBJ1-1; D is ambiguous. The CDR3 spans 12 residues. V lost 5 bases and J 3 bases, leaving 7 bases between the germline ends. The CDR3 here is CASSQRDTEAFF. CDR3 nucleotide sequence: TGTGCCAGCAGTCAGAGAGACACTGAAGCTTTCTTT.

This clonotype was observed at least ten times. The chain carries TRBV2 and TRBJ2-7; perhaps TRBD1 as D (5 bases). The germline gives CDR1 SNHLY, CDR2 FYNNEI. V was clipped by 6 bases and J by 1 base, with 10 bases between them. This CDR3 spans 13 amino acids. The CDR3 region has the DNA TGTGCCAGCAGGGTAGACAGTTCCTACGAGCAGTACTTC. Amino acid sequence: CASRVDSSYEQYF.

A few counts support this clonotype. This sequence joins TRBV7-8 and TRBJ2-5; 10 bases fit TRBD1. This CDR3 contains 14 residues. V shed 7 bases and J 4 bases; nucleotides not matched to a gene: 6. The germline gives CDR1 SGHVS, CDR2 FQNEAQ. The CDR3 sequence is CASTWTGGPETQYF. The DNA for the CDR3 is TGTGCCAGCACCTGGACAGGGGGACCAGAGACCCAGTACTTC.

V usage is TRBV19 and J usage is TRBJ2-1, with D perhaps TRBD2 (6 bases). V shed 3 bases and J shed 0 bases, with 15 bases lying between them. Per the germline V gene, CDR1 is LNHDA and CDR2 is SQIVND (reference sequence). The CDR3 contains 17 residues. The CDR3 protein is CASSMGPPRGSYNEQFF. CDR3 nucleotide sequence: TGTGCCAGTAGTATGGGGCCCCCGCGGGGCTCCTACAATGAGCAGTTCTTC.

This clonotype was counted only a few times. The chain joins TRBV19 to TRBJ1-2, with TRBD1 matching over 8 bases. The trim removed 6 bases at V and 6 bases at J, leaving 9 bases unmatched. From germline, CDR1 is LNHDA and CDR2 SQIVND (reference sequence). This CDR3 contains 14 residues. The CDR3 DNA follows: TGTGCCAGTAGACGACAGGGGTCTGGTCATGGCTACACCTTC. This translates into CASRRQGSGHGYTF. Complete variable domain (other parts from reference TRBV19 and TRBJ1-2): DGGITQSPKYLFRKEGQNVTLSCEQNLNHDAMYWYRQDPGQGLRLIYYSQIVNDFQKGDIAEGYSVSREKKESFPLTVTSAQKNPTAFYLCASRRQGSGHGYTFGSGTRLTVV.

This clonotype was picked up a small number of times. The gene calls are TRBV12-3 or TRBV12-4 and TRBJ2-1; TRBD1 is a possible D gene (6 bases). The CDR3 covers 14 residues. Trimming took 6 bases from V and 4 from J, leaving 13 bases between them. CDR3 sequence (DNA): TGTGCCAGCAGGCCGGGACAAGCATACAATGAGCAGTTCTTC. This codes for CASRPGQAYNEQFF.

The V gene is TRBV28, the J gene TRBJ2-7; TRBD1 aligns across 8 bases. Germline lookup yields CDR1 MDHEN and CDR2 SYDVKM. The CDR3 sequence is 13 residues long. CDR3 region: CASILGQGGEQYV. The CDR3 nucleotides are TGTGCCAGCATTTTAGGACAGGGAGGCGAGCAGTACGTC.

This clonotype was found a few times. The chain recombines TRBV21-1 with TRBJ2-1; TRBD1 is the table's D call and was not checked against the DNA. TRBV21-1 is given as a pseudogene. CDR3 length equals 13 residues. The CDR3 region is CASTKARGHEQFF. In nucleotides, the CDR3 is TGTGCCAGCACTAAAGCCAGGGGACATGAGCAGTTCTTC.

This clonotype was seen only a few times. The genes are TRBV12-3 or TRBV12-4 and TRBJ1-2; 7 bases fit TRBD1. The CDR3 is made up of 13 amino acids. V dropped 5 bases and J dropped 8; count of bases not matched to a gene: 8. The CDR3, as DNA: TGTGCCAGCAGTACAAACAGGGGAGACGGCTACACCTTC. This translates into CASSTNRGDGYTF.

This clonotype has just a few counts. J is TRBJ2-1 and V is TRBV7-9, with D hard to call. Trimming shortened V by 4 bases and J by 8 bases, and 18 bases separated the two germline ends. The CDR3 spans 15 residues. Germline-derived CDR1 and CDR2 are SEHNR and FQNEAQ (reference sequence). CDR3 coding DNA: TGTGCCAGCAGCTACACTCTGGCTAGTTTCGATGAGCAGTTCTTC. This encodes CASSYTLASFDEQFF.

This clonotype was counted many times. The chain carries TRBV27 and TRBJ2-2; the match to TRBD1 covers 10 bases. With 8 bases clipped from V and 6 bases from J, the junction kept 6 bases outside the gene matches. From germline, CDR1 is MNHEY and CDR2 SMNVEV (reference sequence). The CDR3 has 14 residues. Here the CDR3 DNA reads TGTGCCAGCTTATCCGGGACAGGGGCCGGGGAGCTGTTTTTT. Translation: CASLSGTGAGELFF.

This clonotype has a handful of counts. V usage is TRBV7-2 and J usage is TRBJ2-5, with D perhaps matching TRBD1 (5 bases). Germline lookup yields CDR1 SGHTA and CDR2 FQGNSA. V lost 3 bases and J 1 base, leaving 18 bases between the germline ends. The CDR3 is 17 amino acids. The chain's CDR3 is CASSFRIRGLPQETQYF. In DNA, the CDR3 is TGTGCCAGCAGCTTCAGAATTAGGGGCTTACCCCAAGAGACCCAGTACTTC.

The genes are TRBV6-2 or TRBV6-3 and TRBJ2-4; D is ambiguous. V shed 4 bases and J shed 0 bases, with 10 bases lying between them. Germline V CDR1 and CDR2: MNHEY, SVGEGT. The CDR3 covers 15 residues. CDR3 sequence reads: CASSFRRLAKNIQYF. In nucleotides, the CDR3 is TGTGCCAGCAGTTTCCGCAGACTAGCCAAAAACATTCAGTACTTC.

The sample holds a few counts of this clonotype. CDR3 loop: CASSEIGGADTQYF. CDR3 in DNA: TGTGCCAGCAGTGAAATAGGGGGCGCAGATACGCAGTATTTT. The V call is TRBV2, the J call TRBJ2-3; TRBD1 agrees at 7 bases. The CDR3 runs to 14 residues. V was pared by 2 bases and J by 4 bases, with 3 bases of the junction left unmatched. Germline-derived CDR1 and CDR2 are SNHLY and FYNNEI.